This is a list of T cell receptor beta chains from one sample in a study of cytomegalovirus exposure and HLA in healthy donors. TCRdb's copy holds only in-frame clones and misses some; the assay was immunoSEQ multiplex PCR. Found here are about 220,000 clones, 80% to 90% of them singletons; the top ten hold less than 3%. Sample: PBMCs. The source is a man aged 18 to 29 in good health and CMV-seronegative. Both conserved end residues are part of each CDR3. A D gene is named only where the DNA matches it firmly. Size values are once, few and many counts, or a class for expanded clones, and some rows have none.

d_call j_call clone_size v_call cdr3_aa cdr3_nt
- TRBJ2-1 - TRBV7-8 CASSPLTGHRTGEQFF TGTGCCAGCAGCCCTCTGACTGGACACCGGACCGGTGAGCAGTTCTTC
- TRBJ2-5 once TRBV10-3 CAISEFSNQETQYF TGTGCCATCAGTGAGTTTAGTAACCAAGAGACCCAGTACTTC
- TRBJ2-7 - TRBV18 CASSPRGTTYEQYF TGTGCCAGCTCACCACGGGGGACAACCTACGAGCAGTACTTC
- TRBJ2-5 - TRBV7-9 CASSSGTPYQETQYF TGTGCCAGCAGCTCAGGGACACCTTACCAAGAGACCCAGTACTTC
TRBD2 TRBJ2-7 - TRBV27 CASSLRGEASGRSEQYF TGTGCCAGCAGTTTGAGGGGGGAGGCTAGCGGGAGAAGCGAGCAGTACTTC
- TRBJ1-6 - TRBV7-2 CASRSSWGEVNSPLHF TGTGCCAGCAGAAGTAGCTGGGGGGAGGTCAATTCACCCCTCCACTTT
- TRBJ2-7 few TRBV7-2 CASSLALVGYEQYF TGTGCCAGCAGCTTAGCGTTAGTTGGTTACGAGCAGTACTTC
- TRBJ2-1 once TRBV7-9 CASSSPGNNEQFF TGTGCCAGCAGCTCCCCAGGGAACAATGAGCAGTTCTTC
- TRBJ1-6 - TRBV5-1 CASSLEGVRSPLHF TGCGCCAGCAGCTTGGAAGGGGTTCGGTCACCCCTCCACTTT
- TRBJ2-5 - TRBV4-1 CASSRLVGVETQYF TGCGCCAGCAGCCGATTGGTTGGAGTGGAGACCCAGTACTTC
TRBD2 TRBJ2-7 - TRBV9 CASSVSSGSGEQYF TGTGCCAGCAGCGTATCTAGCGGGAGCGGCGAGCAGTACTTC
TRBD2 TRBJ2-2 - TRBV7-8 CASSLGLAGSTGELFF TGTGCCAGCAGCTTGGGACTAGCGGGTAGCACCGGGGAGCTGTTTTTT
- TRBJ2-1 - TRBV1 CTSSQDYRLFIRVNEQFF TGCACCAGCAGCCAAGATTACCGCCTATTTATCAGGGTCAATGAGCAGTTCTTC
TRBD2 TRBJ2-5 once TRBV14 CASSQDSGLGPEAPQETQYF TGTGCCAGCAGCCAAGATTCGGGACTAGGGCCCGAGGCACCTCAAGAGACCCAGTACTTC
TRBD1 TRBJ1-2 - TRBV7-6 CASSRIVRGLGNYGYTF TGTGCCAGCAGCCGCATAGTCAGGGGGCTTGGGAACTATGGCTACACCTTC
- TRBJ1-6 - TRBV6-5 CASSYPRPGSPLHF TGTGCCAGCAGTTACCCCAGGCCCGGTTCACCCCTCCACTTT
- TRBJ1-4 - TRBV4-3 CASSHNSLVREKLFF TGCGCCAGCAGCCATAACAGCCTTGTGAGAGAAAAACTGTTTTTT
- TRBJ2-3 - TRBV6-6 CASSYLSDTQYF TGTGCCAGCAGTTACTTATCCGATACGCAGTATTTT
TRBD2 TRBJ2-4 - TRBV7-2 CASSDYVGGGQYF TGTGCCAGCAGCGATTATGTGGGCGGGGGACAGTACTTC
TRBD2 TRBJ2-7 - TRBV28 CASLAGTYEQYF TGTGCCAGCTTAGCGGGGACCTACGAGCAGTACTTC
- TRBJ2-2 - TRBV2 CASSELGGANTGELFF TGTGCCAGCAGTGAACTGGGCGGGGCGAACACCGGGGAGCTGTTTTTT
- TRBJ2-5 - TRBV9 CASSGGDQETQYF TGTGCCAGCAGTGGGGGCGACCAAGAGACCCAGTACTTC
TRBD1 TRBJ1-6 - TRBV5-1 CASSSTGIRLGSPLHF TGCGCCAGCAGCTCGACAGGGATTCGTCTCGGTTCACCCCTCCACTTT
- TRBJ1-1 once TRBV7-2 CASSLSWNTEAFF TGTGCCAGCAGCTTGTCGTGGAACACTGAAGCTTTCTTT
- TRBJ2-5 - TRBV7-8 CASSRRAPLETQYF TGTGCCAGCAGCCGCAGGGCCCCACTGGAGACCCAGTACTTC
- TRBJ2-4 - TRBV25-1 CASTGLENIQYF TGTGCCAGCACCGGTTTGGAAAACATTCAGTACTTC
- TRBJ2-3 - TRBV5-1 CASSRDSGHTQYF TGCGCCAGCAGCCGTGATAGCGGTCATACGCAGTATTTT
- TRBJ2-2 - TRBV5-4 CASSTKRGAVAGELFF TGTGCCAGCAGCACAAAACGGGGGGCCGTAGCCGGGGAGCTGTTTTTT
- TRBJ1-3 - TRBV4-3 CASSQDAGGNTIYF TGCGCCAGCAGCCAAGATGCAGGGGGAAACACCATATATTTT
- TRBJ1-5 - TRBV11-2 CASSLAGAGDQPQHF TGTGCCAGCAGCTTAGCAGGGGCGGGGGATCAGCCCCAGCATTTT
- TRBJ1-5 - TRBV28 CASSLREGPQHF TGTGCCAGCAGTCTACGAGAGGGGCCCCAGCATTTT
TRBD2 TRBJ2-5 - TRBV4-3 CASSRAGAETQYF TGCGCCAGCAGCCGAGCGGGAGCGGAGACCCAGTACTTC
TRBD1 TRBJ1-2 - TRBV25-1 CASRDPRDSSNYGYTF TGTGCCAGCAGAGACCCCCGGGACAGTTCTAACTATGGCTACACCTTC
- TRBJ2-2 few TRBV4-3 CASSQDARGSGELFF TGCGCCAGCAGCCAAGATGCGCGAGGGTCCGGGGAGCTGTTTTTT
- TRBJ1-2 - TRBV4-3 CASSQDLPSLLAYGYTF TGCGCCAGCAGCCAAGATCTCCCCAGCCTCCTAGCCTATGGCTACACCTTC
- TRBJ2-1 - TRBV28 CASSTGATREQFF TGTGCCAGCAGTACGGGAGCTACAAGGGAGCAGTTCTTC
TRBD1 TRBJ2-7 - TRBV28 CASSSLQGAREQYF TGTGCCAGCAGTTCCTTACAGGGGGCGCGAGAGCAGTACTTC
- TRBJ1-5 - TRBV19 CASSIQGRKGNQPQHF TGTGCCAGTAGTATCCAGGGGCGCAAGGGCAATCAGCCCCAGCATTTT
TRBD2 TRBJ2-7 - TRBV5-4 CASSLASGSLNEQYF TGTGCCAGCAGCTTGGCTAGCGGGAGTCTCAACGAGCAGTACTTC